This T cell receptor beta chain was found in a study of blood T cell repertoires in COVID-19. Study in general: Samples of COVID-19 (acute and convalescent) were obtained from the United States, Italy and Spain.

Per the authors' pipeline: The authors estimated nucleated cell counts from reference gene primer amplification. Clones were sequenced by immunoSEQ multiplex PCR, and TCRdb holds only the in-frame ones, with some missing. V and J calls plus clone size are reproduced from that table; the DNA served to infer D and trimming. The table includes more than 300,000 clones, 85% to 90% detected once. This clone was seen a single time. The CDR3 spans 15 residues. Germline assignment: CDR1 SQVTM and CDR2 ANQGSEA. V shed 6 bases, J shed 5 bases, and the junction held 14 bases outside the gene matches. Participants reported their clinical history, and cohort assignment relied on those reports.

The rearrangement uses TRBV29-1 and TRBJ2-3, with 7 bases lining up with TRBD2. The source is a young woman who had recovered from COVID-19. The sequenced sample consisted of PBMCs or T cells enriched from blood (not recorded which). The chain's CDR3 is CSVGPGLSPQDTQYF. Written as DNA, the CDR3 is TGCAGCGTCGGCCCGGGACTAAGCCCCCAAGATACGCAGTATTTT.